A selection of T cell receptor beta chains follows, all from one sample in a study of cytomegalovirus exposure and HLA in healthy donors. Clones were read by immunoSEQ multiplex PCR, and TCRdb kept only the in-frame ones, dropping some. Seen here are about 49,000 clones, around nine tenths observed once, and the top ten hold about 1.5%. The specimen was PBMCs. The receptors here all came from a man aged 18 to 29 in good health and CMV-seronegative. The CDR3 runs from the conserved cysteine through the conserved F or W. D genes are given only for firm matches. Some rows mark clone size as missing; the rest say once, few, many or name a class of expanded clone.

d_call	j_call	clone_size	v_call	cdr3_aa	cdr3_nt
.	TRBJ2-1	.	TRBV27	CASSYRGGDHNEQFF	TGTGCCAGCAGTTATAGGGGGGGGGACCACAATGAGCAGTTCTTC
.	TRBJ1-1	.	TRBV5-1	CASSSRGGGWSRAEGTEAFF	TGCGCCAGCAGCTCCCGCGGGGGGGGGTGGAGTCGGGCTGAAGGCACTGAAGCTTTCTTT
.	TRBJ2-7	.	TRBV10-2	CASSRWAVLSYEQYF	TGCGCCAGCAGCCGGTGGGCAGTTCTATCCTACGAGCAGTACTTC
.	TRBJ2-7	once	TRBV30	CAWHELDNRYEQYF	TGTGCCTGGCATGAACTAGACAACCGTTACGAGCAGTACTTC
.	TRBJ2-3	.	TRBV11-1	CASSLQGLSTDTQYF	TGTGCCAGCAGCTTACAGGGACTGAGCACAGATACGCAGTATTTT
.	TRBJ1-2	.	TRBV7-8	CASSLALGDAPSLHGYTF	TGTGCCAGCAGCTTAGCGCTTGGAGACGCCCCTTCTCTACATGGCTACACCTTC
TRBD1	TRBJ2-7	.	TRBV6-5	CASTGQGASEQYF	TGTGCCAGCACCGGACAGGGGGCGTCCGAGCAGTACTTC
.	TRBJ1-4	.	TRBV5-6	CASSFRGRSEKLFF	TGTGCCAGCAGCTTCCGAGGGCGGAGTGAAAAACTGTTTTTT
TRBD1	TRBJ1-1	.	TRBV23-1	CASSQLRRGRAFF	TGCGCCAGCAGTCAACTCCGCAGGGGGCGAGCTTTCTTT
.	TRBJ1-2	.	TRBV2	CASSVKGSAFVGYTF	TGTGCCAGCAGTGTTAAGGGGTCAGCTTTTGTCGGCTACACCTTC
.	TRBJ2-1	.	TRBV2	CASSGQAYNEQFF	TGTGCCAGCAGTGGACAGGCATACAATGAGCAGTTCTTC
TRBD1	TRBJ2-7	.	TRBV28	CASSLGTGVRFWTYEQYF	TGTGCCAGCAGTTTAGGGACAGGGGTGCGTTTTTGGACTTACGAGCAGTACTTC
.	TRBJ2-3	.	TRBV10-2	CASSRTDKDTQYF	TGCGCCAGCAGCCGGACGGACAAAGATACGCAGTATTTT
.	TRBJ2-2	.	TRBV28	CASGGSGTGELFF	TGTGCCAGCGGAGGCTCGGGAACCGGGGAGCTGTTTTTT
TRBD1	TRBJ2-7	.	TRBV2	CASSEDGGTGIQKQYF	TGTGCCAGCAGTGAGGATGGCGGGACAGGGATTCAAAAGCAGTACTTC
TRBD2	TRBJ2-3	.	TRBV2	CASSDGGREFTDTQYF	TGTGCCAGCAGTGACGGCGGGAGGGAGTTCACAGATACGCAGTATTTT
TRBD2	TRBJ2-5	.	TRBV2	CANSQLAGQETQYF	TGTGCCAATTCCCAACTAGCGGGCCAAGAGACCCAGTACTTC
.	TRBJ2-5	.	TRBV9	CASSLNQGPRETQYF	TGTGCCAGCAGCTTAAATCAGGGGCCGAGGGAGACCCAGTACTTC
.	TRBJ1-5	.	TRBV16	CASSGPGFGNQPQHF	TGTGCCAGCAGCGGGCCTGGGTTCGGCAATCAGCCCCAGCATTTT
TRBD1	TRBJ2-2	.	TRBV4-1	CASSQSAGQGGGELFF	TGCGCCAGCAGCCAAAGTGCAGGACAGGGGGGCGGGGAGCTGTTTTTT
.	TRBJ1-5	.	TRBV28	CASSFRQHDSNQPQHF	TGTGCCAGCAGTTTCCGTCAACATGATAGCAATCAGCCCCAGCATTTT
TRBD2	TRBJ2-3	.	TRBV29-1	CSVDGGSLVTQYF	TGCAGCGTTGATGGCGGGAGTTTGGTTACGCAGTATTTT
TRBD1	TRBJ1-1	.	TRBV29-1	CSVAPPTGGNTEAFF	TGCAGCGTTGCCCCACCCACAGGGGGGAACACTGAAGCTTTCTTT
.	TRBJ1-1	.	TRBV18	CASSARGWHTEAFF	TGTGCCAGCTCAGCGAGGGGGTGGCACACTGAAGCTTTCTTT
.	TRBJ1-3	.	TRBV4-1	CASSPPGAGNTIYF	TGCGCCAGCAGCCCACCGGGGGCTGGAAACACCATATATTTT
TRBD2	TRBJ2-1	.	TRBV9	CASSVDQGLAGGYNEQFF	TGTGCCAGCAGCGTAGACCAGGGCCTAGCGGGCGGCTACAATGAGCAGTTCTTC
TRBD1	TRBJ1-2	.	TRBV6-1	CASRDRGAYGYTF	TGTGCCAGCAGAGACAGGGGGGCTTATGGCTACACCTTC
TRBD2	TRBJ2-1	.	TRBV7-8	CASSSLGLASYNEQFF	TGTGCCAGCAGCTCCCTGGGACTAGCGTCCTACAATGAGCAGTTCTTC
TRBD2	TRBJ2-7	.	TRBV7-2	CASSLGLAGVYEQYF	TGTGCCAGCAGCCTGGGACTAGCGGGAGTCTACGAGCAGTACTTC
TRBD1	TRBJ2-7	few	TRBV27	CASSLGQATSYEQYF	TGTGCCAGCAGCTTGGGACAGGCGACATCCTACGAGCAGTACTTC
TRBD1	TRBJ1-2	.	TRBV29-1	CSAQTGGTNYGYTF	TGCAGCGCTCAGACAGGGGGGACTAACTATGGCTACACCTTC
TRBD2	TRBJ2-1	.	TRBV5-5	CASSPWTSGSNEQFF	TGTGCCAGCAGCCCGTGGACTAGCGGGAGCAATGAGCAGTTCTTC
TRBD2	TRBJ2-7	.	TRBV4-2	CASSQLAGVYEQYF	TGTGCCAGCAGCCAACTAGCGGGAGTCTACGAGCAGTACTTC
.	TRBJ2-5	.	TRBV28	CATQGGLFRVSQQETQYF	TGTGCCACCCAGGGTGGCTTGTTTAGGGTCTCTCAACAAGAGACCCAGTACTTC
TRBD1	TRBJ2-1	.	TRBV29-1	CSVEGRQGYYNEQFF	TGCAGCGTTGAAGGGAGACAGGGGTACTACAATGAGCAGTTCTTC
TRBD2	TRBJ2-3	.	TRBV6-1	CASRREPADTQYF	TGTGCCAGCAGGCGGGAGCCGGCAGATACGCAGTATTTT
.	TRBJ2-1	.	TRBV11-3	CASSLDSGAYNEQFF	TGTGCCAGCAGCTTAGATAGCGGAGCCTACAATGAGCAGTTCTTC
TRBD2	TRBJ2-1	.	TRBV5-1	CASSVRTSGSVYNEQFF	TGCGCCAGCAGCGTAAGGACTAGCGGGAGCGTATACAATGAGCAGTTCTTC
TRBD2	TRBJ2-7	.	TRBV7-8	CASSLVGLAGTGSYEQYF	TGTGCCAGCAGCTTAGTGGGACTAGCGGGGACTGGGTCCTACGAGCAGTACTTC
.	TRBJ2-1	.	TRBV19	CASSLLAFDNEQFF	TGTGCCAGTAGTTTACTAGCCTTTGACAATGAGCAGTTCTTC
TRBD1	TRBJ1-1	.	TRBV2	CASSRIGTATKGNTEAFF	TGTGCCAGCAGCAGAATAGGGACAGCTACTAAGGGGAACACTGAAGCTTTCTTT
.	TRBJ2-1	.	TRBV27	CASSAGHNEQFF	TGTGCCAGTAGCGCGGGGCACAATGAGCAGTTCTTC
TRBD1	TRBJ1-1	.	TRBV5-8	CASSPDRDVFGTEAFF	TGTGCCAGCAGCCCGGACAGGGATGTTTTCGGAACTGAAGCTTTCTTT
TRBD1	TRBJ2-5	.	TRBV6-1	CASSLGQGGETQYF	TGTGCCAGCAGTTTGGGACAGGGAGGGGAGACCCAGTACTTC
.	TRBJ1-3	.	TRBV5-1	CASSGTGNPENTIYF	TGCGCCAGCAGCGGCACAGGGAATCCCGAAAACACCATATATTTT
.	TRBJ1-2	.	TRBV19	CASRRGEERVYGYTF	TGTGCCAGTAGGAGAGGGGAGGAAAGGGTTTATGGCTACACCTTC
TRBD2	TRBJ2-7	.	TRBV5-1	CASSLGRGGYEQYF	TGCGCCAGCAGCCTCGGGAGGGGTGGCTACGAGCAGTACTTC
.	TRBJ2-3	.	TRBV2	CASRGRSLPTDTQYF	TGTGCCAGCAGAGGGAGGAGTCTCCCCACAGATACGCAGTATTTT
TRBD2	TRBJ2-7	few	TRBV7-9	CASTRLAGGKDEQYF	TGTGCCAGCACCCGACTAGCGGGAGGAAAAGACGAGCAGTACTTC
.	TRBJ1-1	.	TRBV7-7	CASSRTLNTEAFF	TGTGCTAGCAGCCGTACACTGAACACTGAAGCTTTCTTT
TRBD2	TRBJ2-7	.	TRBV18	CASSPLSGRAFRSEQYF	TGTGCCAGCTCACCACTTAGCGGGAGGGCCTTCCGAAGCGAGCAGTACTTC
TRBD1	TRBJ2-7	once	TRBV6-5	CASSYVSGQGPYEQYF	TGTGCCAGCAGTTACGTCTCGGGACAGGGGCCTTACGAGCAGTACTTC
TRBD1	TRBJ1-1	.	TRBV29-1	CSFFQGQSFF	TGCAGCTTTTTTCAGGGACAGTCTTTCTTT
.	TRBJ2-2	.	TRBV10-3	CAIMADRPGELFF	TGTGCCATCATGGCGGATAGACCCGGGGAGCTGTTTTTT